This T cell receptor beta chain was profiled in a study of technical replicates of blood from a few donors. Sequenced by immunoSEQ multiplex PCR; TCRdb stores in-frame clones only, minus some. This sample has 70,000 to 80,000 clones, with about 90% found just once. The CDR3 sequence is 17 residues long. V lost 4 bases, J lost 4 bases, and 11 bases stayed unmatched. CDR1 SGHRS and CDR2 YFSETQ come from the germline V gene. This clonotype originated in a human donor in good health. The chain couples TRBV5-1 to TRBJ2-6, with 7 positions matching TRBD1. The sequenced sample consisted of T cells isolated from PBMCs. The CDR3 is CASSVDQGGSGANVLTF. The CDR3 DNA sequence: TGCGCCAGCAGCGTTGACCAAGGGGGCTCCGGGGCCAACGTCCTGACTTTC.